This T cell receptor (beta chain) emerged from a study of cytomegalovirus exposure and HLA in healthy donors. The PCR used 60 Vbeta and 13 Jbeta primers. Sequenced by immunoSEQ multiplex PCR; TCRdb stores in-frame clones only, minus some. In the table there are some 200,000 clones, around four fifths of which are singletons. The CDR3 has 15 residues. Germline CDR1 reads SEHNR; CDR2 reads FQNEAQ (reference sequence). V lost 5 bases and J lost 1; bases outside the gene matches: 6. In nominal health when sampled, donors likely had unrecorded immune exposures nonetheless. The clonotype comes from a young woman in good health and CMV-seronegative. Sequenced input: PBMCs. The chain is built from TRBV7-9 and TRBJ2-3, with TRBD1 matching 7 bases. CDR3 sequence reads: CASSPSDRGTDTQYF. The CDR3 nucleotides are TGTGCCAGCAGCCCATCTGACAGGGGCACAGATACGCAGTATTTT.